The text below deals with one T cell receptor (beta chain). Germline trimming cut 5 bases from V and 2 bases from J; bases unmatched to any gene: 6. The CDR3 has 15 amino acids. Per the germline V gene, CDR1 is SEHNR and CDR2 is FQNEAQ (reference sequence). The sample comes from a study of shared clonotypes between healthy human individuals. The authors' processing: As immunoSEQ supplied junction-only sequences (without quality scores), filtering differed. Produced via immunoSEQ multiplex PCR; TCRdb's table is partial and in-frame only. V, J and clone size reflect that table, while D and trimming were determined from the DNA. The table includes about 2,500,000 clones, about 92% detected once.

The sample comprised naive CD4+ T cells sorted from blood. Subset described: CD45RA+ positively selected. The chain joins TRBV7-9 to TRBJ2-3; 8 nucleotides agree with TRBD2. This clonotype was sampled from a man younger than 30 in good health. The CDR3 nucleotides are TGTGCCAGCAGCGCCGGACTAGCTTTCACAGATACGCAGTATTTT. Residues: CASSAGLAFTDTQYF. Together with reference TRBV7-9 and TRBJ2-3, the CDR3 gives the full variable domain: DTGVSQNPRHKITKRGQNVTFRCDPISEHNRLYWYRQTLGQGPEFLTYFQNEAQLEKSRLLSDRFSAERPKGSFSTLEIQRTEQGDSAMYLCASSAGLAFTDTQYFGPGTRLTVL.